The entry below gives a single T cell receptor (beta chain) sequence along with its context. Antigen specificity is unknown. This entry comes from a study of chemoradiotherapy in HPV16-positive cancers. The study's findings and limits: Only a couple of HPV16-positive patients supplied the functional HPV-specificity definition. During treatment, candidate HPV-specific clones and E7-related motifs expanded in tumor. For HPV16-positive patients, expanding HPV-responsive T cells associated with longer recurrence-free survival.

The table came from immunoSEQ multiplex PCR; TCRdb's copy has only in-frame clones and leaves some out. The sample includes some 35,000 clones, approximately 92% of them seen just once. Samples were taken several times over chemoradiotherapy. V lost 2 bases, J lost 4 bases, and 15 bases lay in between. The CDR3 is 15 residues long. CDR1 and CDR2 from the germline V gene are LGHNA and YNFKEQ. This receptor was taken from a human donor with HPV-associated anogenital cancer. The sample in question was blood, obtained from a patient who underwent chemoradiotherapy. This chain connects TRBV4-2 to TRBJ2-7; possibly TRBD1 for D (6 bases). CDR3 in amino acids: CASSQKQGNPYEQYF. In DNA form, the CDR3 reads TGTGCCAGCAGCCAAAAACAGGGAAACCCATACGAGCAGTACTTC.